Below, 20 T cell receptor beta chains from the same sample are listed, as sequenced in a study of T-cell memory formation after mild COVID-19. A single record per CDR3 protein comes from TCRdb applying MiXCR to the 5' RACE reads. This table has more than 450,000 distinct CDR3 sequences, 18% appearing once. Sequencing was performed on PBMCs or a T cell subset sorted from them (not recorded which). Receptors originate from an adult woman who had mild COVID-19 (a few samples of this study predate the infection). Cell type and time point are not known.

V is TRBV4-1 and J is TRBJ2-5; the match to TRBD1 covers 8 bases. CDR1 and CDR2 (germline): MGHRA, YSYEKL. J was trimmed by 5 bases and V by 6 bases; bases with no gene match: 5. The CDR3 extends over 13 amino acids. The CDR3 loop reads CASRPDRGETQYF. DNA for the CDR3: TGCGCCAGCAGACCTGACAGGGGTGAGACCCAGTACTTC.

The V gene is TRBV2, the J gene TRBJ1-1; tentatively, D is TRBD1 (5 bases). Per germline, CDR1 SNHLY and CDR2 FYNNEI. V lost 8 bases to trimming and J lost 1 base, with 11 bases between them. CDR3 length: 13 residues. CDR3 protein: CASYGTENTEAFF. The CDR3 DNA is TGTGCCAGCTACGGGACCGAGAACACTGAAGCTTTCTTT.

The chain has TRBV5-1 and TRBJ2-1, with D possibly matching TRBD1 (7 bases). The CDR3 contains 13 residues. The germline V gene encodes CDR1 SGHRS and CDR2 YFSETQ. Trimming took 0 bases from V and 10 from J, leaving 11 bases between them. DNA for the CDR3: TGCGCCAGCAGCTTGGTTGGAGGGGGCGAGCAGTTCTTC. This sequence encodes CASSLVGGGEQFF.

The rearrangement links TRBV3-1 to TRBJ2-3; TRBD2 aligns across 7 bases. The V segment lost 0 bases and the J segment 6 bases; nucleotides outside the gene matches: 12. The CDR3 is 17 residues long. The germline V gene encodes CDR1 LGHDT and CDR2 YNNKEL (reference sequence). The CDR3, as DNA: TGTGCCAGCAGCCAAGAGCCTAGCGGTCCCCCTAAGGATACGCAGTATTTT. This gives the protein CASSQEPSGPPKDTQYF.

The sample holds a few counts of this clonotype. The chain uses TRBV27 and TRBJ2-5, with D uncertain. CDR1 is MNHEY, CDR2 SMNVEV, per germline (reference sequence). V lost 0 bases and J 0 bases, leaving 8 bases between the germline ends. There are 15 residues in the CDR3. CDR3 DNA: TGTGCCAGCAGTTTATCGGGCTGGGACCAAGAGACCCAGTACTTC. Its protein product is CASSLSGWDQETQYF.

In nucleotides, the CDR3 is TGCAGTGCTAGAGATGCAGGTAGCTCCTATAATTCACCCCTCCACTTT. Amino acid sequence: CSARDAGSSYNSPLHF. The chain links TRBV20-1 to TRBJ1-6; D unclear. Germline V CDR1 and CDR2: DFQATT, SNEGSKA (reference sequence). This CDR3 comprises 16 residues. V was trimmed by 0 bases and J by 0 bases, leaving 9 bases between them.

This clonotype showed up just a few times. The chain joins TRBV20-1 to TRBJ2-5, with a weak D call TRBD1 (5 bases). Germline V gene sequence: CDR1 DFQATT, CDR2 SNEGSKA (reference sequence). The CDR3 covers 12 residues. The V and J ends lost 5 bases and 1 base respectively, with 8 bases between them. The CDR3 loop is CSAYQGQETQYF. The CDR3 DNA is TGCAGTGCTTATCAGGGCCAAGAGACCCAGTACTTC.

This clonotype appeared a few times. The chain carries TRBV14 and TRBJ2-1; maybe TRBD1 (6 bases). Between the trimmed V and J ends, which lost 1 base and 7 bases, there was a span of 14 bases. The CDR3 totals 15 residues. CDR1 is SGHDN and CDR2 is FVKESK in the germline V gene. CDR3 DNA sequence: TGTGCCAGCAGCCAAGGCTCTCACAGGGCGAATGAGCAGTTCTTC. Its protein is CASSQGSHRANEQFF.

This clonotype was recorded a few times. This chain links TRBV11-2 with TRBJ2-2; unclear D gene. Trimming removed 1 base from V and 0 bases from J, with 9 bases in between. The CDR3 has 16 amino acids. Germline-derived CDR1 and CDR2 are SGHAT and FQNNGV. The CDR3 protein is CASSLAAPANTGELFF. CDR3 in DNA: TGTGCCAGCAGCTTAGCAGCGCCCGCGAACACCGGGGAGCTGTTTTTT.

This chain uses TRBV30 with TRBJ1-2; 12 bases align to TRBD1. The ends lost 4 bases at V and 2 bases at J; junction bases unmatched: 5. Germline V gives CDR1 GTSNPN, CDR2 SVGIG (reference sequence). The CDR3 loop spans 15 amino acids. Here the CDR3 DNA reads TGTGCCTGGACCGCAGGGACAGGGGGCAACTATGGCTACACCTTC. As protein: CAWTAGTGGNYGYTF.

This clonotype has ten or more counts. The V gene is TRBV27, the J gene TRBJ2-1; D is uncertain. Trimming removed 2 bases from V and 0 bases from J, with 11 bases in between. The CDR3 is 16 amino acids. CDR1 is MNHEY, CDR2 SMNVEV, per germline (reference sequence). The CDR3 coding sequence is TGTGCCAGCAGTTTAGATCGCCGGCACTCCTACAATGAGCAGTTCTTC. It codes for CASSLDRRHSYNEQFF.

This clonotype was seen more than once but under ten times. The CDR3 here is CAWSVGLTGEKLFF. The CDR3 DNA reads as TGTGCCTGGAGTGTCGGTCTCACCGGTGAAAAACTGTTTTTT. The chain carries TRBV30 and TRBJ1-4, with D unresolved. Germline V CDR1 and CDR2: GTSNPN, SVGIG (reference sequence). CDR3 length: 14 residues. V lost 0 bases and J lost 7, with 12 bases in between.

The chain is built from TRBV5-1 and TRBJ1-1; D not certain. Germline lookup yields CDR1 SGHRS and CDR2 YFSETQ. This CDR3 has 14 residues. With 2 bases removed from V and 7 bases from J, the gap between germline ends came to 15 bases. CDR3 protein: CASSFEGARGEAFF. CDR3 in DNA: TGCGCCAGCAGCTTCGAGGGAGCAAGAGGTGAAGCTTTCTTT.

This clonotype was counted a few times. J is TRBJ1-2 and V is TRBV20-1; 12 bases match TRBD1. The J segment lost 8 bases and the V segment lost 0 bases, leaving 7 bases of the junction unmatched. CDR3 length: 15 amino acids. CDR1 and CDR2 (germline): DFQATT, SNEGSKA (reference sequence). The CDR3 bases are TGCAGTGCTAGAGATCTGGGACAGGGGGCGAGGGGCTACACCTTC. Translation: CSARDLGQGARGYTF.

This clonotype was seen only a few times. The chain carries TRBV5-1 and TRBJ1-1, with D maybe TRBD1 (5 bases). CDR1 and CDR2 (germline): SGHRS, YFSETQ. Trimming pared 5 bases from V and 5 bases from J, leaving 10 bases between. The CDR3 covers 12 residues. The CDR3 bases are TGCGCCAGCAGAATGGGGGGTACTGAAGCTTTCTTT. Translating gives CASRMGGTEAFF.

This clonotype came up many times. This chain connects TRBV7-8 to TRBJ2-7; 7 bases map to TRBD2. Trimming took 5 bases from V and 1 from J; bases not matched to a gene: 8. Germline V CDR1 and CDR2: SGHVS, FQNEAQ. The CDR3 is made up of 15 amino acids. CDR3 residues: CASSRTSARSYEQYF. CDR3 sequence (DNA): TGTGCCAGCAGCCGTACTAGCGCTCGGTCCTACGAGCAGTACTTC.

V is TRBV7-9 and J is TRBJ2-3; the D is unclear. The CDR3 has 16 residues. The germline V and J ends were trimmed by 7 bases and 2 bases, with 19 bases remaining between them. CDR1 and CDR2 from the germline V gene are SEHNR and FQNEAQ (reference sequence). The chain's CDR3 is CASTPFGQEVTDTQYF. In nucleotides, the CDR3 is TGTGCCAGCACCCCCTTTGGGCAAGAGGTCACAGATACGCAGTATTTT. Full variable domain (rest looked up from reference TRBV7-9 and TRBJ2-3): DTGVSQNPRHKITKRGQNVTFRCDPISEHNRLYWYRQTLGQGPEFLTYFQNEAQLEKSRLLSDRFSAERPKGSFSTLEIQRTEQGDSAMYLCASTPFGQEVTDTQYFGPGTRLTVL.

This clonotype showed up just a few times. The CDR3 DNA follows: TGTGCCAGCTTGCGGGGGGGGATCTATAATTCACCCCTCCACTTT. Amino acids: CASLRGGIYNSPLHF. The chain has TRBV5-6 and TRBJ1-6, with a possible D match to TRBD1 (5 bases). The germline CDR1 and CDR2 sequences are SGHDT and YYEEEE. There are 15 residues in the CDR3. V was pared by 7 bases and J by 3 bases, with 14 bases between.

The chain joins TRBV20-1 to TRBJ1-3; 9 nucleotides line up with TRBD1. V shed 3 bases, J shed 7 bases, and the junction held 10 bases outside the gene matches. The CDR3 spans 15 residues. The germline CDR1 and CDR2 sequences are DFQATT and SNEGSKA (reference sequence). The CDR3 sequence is CSASASGTGSNTIYF. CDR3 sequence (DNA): TGCAGTGCTAGCGCTTCCGGGACAGGGAGCAACACCATATATTTT.

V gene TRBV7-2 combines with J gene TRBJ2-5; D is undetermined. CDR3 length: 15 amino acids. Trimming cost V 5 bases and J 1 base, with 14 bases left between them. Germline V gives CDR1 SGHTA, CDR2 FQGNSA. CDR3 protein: CASSQQTGIQETQYF. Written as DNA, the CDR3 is TGTGCCAGCAGCCAACAGACCGGCATCCAAGAGACCCAGTACTTC.